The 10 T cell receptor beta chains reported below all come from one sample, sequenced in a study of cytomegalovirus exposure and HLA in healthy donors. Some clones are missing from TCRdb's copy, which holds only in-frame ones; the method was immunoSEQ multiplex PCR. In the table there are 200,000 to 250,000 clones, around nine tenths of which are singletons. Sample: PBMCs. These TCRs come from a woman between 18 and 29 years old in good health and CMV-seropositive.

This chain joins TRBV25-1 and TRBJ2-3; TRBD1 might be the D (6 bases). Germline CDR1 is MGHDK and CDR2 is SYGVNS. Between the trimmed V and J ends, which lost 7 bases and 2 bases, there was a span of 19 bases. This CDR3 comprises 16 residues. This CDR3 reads CASTPPKDSPTDTQYF. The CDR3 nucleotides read TGTGCCAGCACCCCGCCTAAGGACAGTCCCACAGATACGCAGTATTTT. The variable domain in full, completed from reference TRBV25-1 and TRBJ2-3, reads EADIYQTPRYLVIGTGKKITLECSQTMGHDKMYWYQQDPGMELHLIHYSYGVNSTEKGDLSSESTVSRIRTEHFPLTLESARPSHTSQYLCASTPPKDSPTDTQYFGPGTRLTVL.

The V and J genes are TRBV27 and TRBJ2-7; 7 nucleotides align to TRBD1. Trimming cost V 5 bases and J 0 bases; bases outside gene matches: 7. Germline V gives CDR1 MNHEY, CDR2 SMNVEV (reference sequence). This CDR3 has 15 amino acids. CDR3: CASSPTGAGSYEQYF. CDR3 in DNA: TGTGCCAGCAGTCCTACAGGGGCCGGCTCCTACGAGCAGTACTTC.

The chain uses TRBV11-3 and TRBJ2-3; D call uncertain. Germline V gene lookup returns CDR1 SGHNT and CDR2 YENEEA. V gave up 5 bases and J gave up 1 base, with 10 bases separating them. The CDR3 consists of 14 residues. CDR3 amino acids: CASSPQPGTDTQYF. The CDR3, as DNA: TGTGCCAGCAGCCCCCAACCGGGCACAGATACGCAGTATTTT.

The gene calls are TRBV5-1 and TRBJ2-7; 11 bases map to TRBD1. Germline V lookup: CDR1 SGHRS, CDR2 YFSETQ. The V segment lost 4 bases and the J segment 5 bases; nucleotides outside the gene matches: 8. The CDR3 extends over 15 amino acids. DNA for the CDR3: TGCGCCAGCAGCAACCGGGACAGGGGGTCCCACGAGCAGTACTTC. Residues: CASSNRDRGSHEQYF.

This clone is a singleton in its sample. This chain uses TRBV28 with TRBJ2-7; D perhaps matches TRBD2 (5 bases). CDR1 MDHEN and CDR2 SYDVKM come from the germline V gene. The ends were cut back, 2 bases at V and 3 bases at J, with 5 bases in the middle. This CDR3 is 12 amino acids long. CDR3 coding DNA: TGTGCCAGCAGTTTAGCGGGCTACGAGCAGTACTTC. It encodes CASSLAGYEQYF.

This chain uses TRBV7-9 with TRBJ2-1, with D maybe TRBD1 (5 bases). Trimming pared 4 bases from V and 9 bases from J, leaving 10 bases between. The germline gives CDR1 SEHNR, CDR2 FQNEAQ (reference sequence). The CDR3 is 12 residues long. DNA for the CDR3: TGTGCCAGCAGCTGGGGCAGCGTTGAGCAGTTCTTC. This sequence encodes CASSWGSVEQFF.

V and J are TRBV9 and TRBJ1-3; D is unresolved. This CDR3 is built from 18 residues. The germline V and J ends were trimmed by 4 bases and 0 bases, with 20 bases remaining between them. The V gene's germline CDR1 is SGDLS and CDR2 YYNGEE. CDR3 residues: CASSPSLLFTTSGNTIYF. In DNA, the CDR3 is TGTGCCAGCAGCCCTAGTCTCCTTTTTACTACCTCTGGAAACACCATATATTTT.

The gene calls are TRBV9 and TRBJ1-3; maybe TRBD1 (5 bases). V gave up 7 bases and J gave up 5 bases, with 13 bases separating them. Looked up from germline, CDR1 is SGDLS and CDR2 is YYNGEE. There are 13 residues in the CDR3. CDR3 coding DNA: TGTGCCAGCGGTGGGGGGGTTAGAAACACCATATATTTT. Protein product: CASGGGVRNTIYF.

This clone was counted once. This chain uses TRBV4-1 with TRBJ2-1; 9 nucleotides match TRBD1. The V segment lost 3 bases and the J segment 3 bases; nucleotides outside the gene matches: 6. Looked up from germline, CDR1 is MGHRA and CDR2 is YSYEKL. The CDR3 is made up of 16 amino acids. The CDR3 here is CASSQPTGGNYNEQFF. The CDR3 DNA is TGCGCCAGCAGCCAGCCCACAGGGGGCAACTACAATGAGCAGTTCTTC.

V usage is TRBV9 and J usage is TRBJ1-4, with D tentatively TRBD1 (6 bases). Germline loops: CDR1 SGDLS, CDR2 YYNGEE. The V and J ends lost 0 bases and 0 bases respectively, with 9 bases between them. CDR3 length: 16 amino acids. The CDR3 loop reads CASSVGRGATNEKLFF. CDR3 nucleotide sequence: TGTGCCAGCAGCGTAGGCAGGGGTGCAACTAATGAAAAACTGTTTTTT.